This TCR beta chain was recorded in a study of blood T cells in healthy people across ages. Study-wide results and limits: A roughly linear age-dependent decrease characterized TCR beta diversity per million T cells. Strong correlation linked observed beta diversity and percent naive T cells. No one knew whether donors had CMV, which possibly confounded expanded clonotype changes.

Next came a second PCR, run for roughly 6 to 11 cycles, which used a sample-barcoded 5' primer along with a J-beta primer mix. The template-switch adaptor was a 5' adaptor with 12 random nucleotides. It tagged each cDNA molecule. TCRdb re-called the 5' RACE reads with MiXCR, one entry per CDR3 protein. The sample shows hundreds of thousands of distinct CDR3 sequences, over 45% of them seen only once. Germline V gives CDR1 DFQATT, CDR2 SNEGSKA (reference sequence). The ends were cut back, 7 bases at V and 1 base at J, with 8 bases in the middle. The CDR3 is 12 residues long. This clonotype was counted only a few times. Its antigen is unidentified.

The receptor was isolated from a woman aged 55-69 years in good health. This chain links TRBV20-1 with TRBJ2-1; possible D gene TRBD1, 6 bases. The sample was blood. The DNA for the CDR3 is TGCAGTGGACAGGAATCCTACAATGAGCAGTTCTTC. This translates into CSGQESYNEQFF.